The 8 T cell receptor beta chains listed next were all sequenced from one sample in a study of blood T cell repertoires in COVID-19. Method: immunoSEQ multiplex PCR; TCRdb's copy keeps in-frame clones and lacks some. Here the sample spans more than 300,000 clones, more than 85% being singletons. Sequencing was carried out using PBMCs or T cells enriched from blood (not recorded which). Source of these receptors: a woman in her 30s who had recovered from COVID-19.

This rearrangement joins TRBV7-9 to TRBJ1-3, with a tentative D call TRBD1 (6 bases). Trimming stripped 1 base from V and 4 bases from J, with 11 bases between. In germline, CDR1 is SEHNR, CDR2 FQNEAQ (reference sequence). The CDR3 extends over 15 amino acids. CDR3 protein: CASSLGAGDGNTIYF. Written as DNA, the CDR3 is TGTGCCAGCAGCTTAGGGGCAGGGGACGGAAACACCATATATTTT. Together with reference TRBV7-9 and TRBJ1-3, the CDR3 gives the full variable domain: DTGVSQNPRHKITKRGQNVTFRCDPISEHNRLYWYRQTLGQGPEFLTYFQNEAQLEKSRLLSDRFSAERPKGSFSTLEIQRTEQGDSAMYLCASSLGAGDGNTIYFGEGSWLTVV.

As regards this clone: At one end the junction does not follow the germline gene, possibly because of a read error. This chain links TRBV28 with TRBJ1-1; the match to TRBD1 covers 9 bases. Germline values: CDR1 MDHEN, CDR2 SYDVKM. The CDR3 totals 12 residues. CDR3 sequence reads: CASSISGTGHLF. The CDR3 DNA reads TGTGCCAGCAGTATCTCCGGGACAGGGCACCTCTTT. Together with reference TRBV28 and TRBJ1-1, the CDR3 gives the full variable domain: DVKVTQSSRYLVKRTGEKVFLECVQDMDHENMFWYRQDPGLGLRLIYFSYDVKMKEKGDIPEGYSVSREKKERFSLILESASTNQTSMYLCASSISGTGHLFGQGTRLTVV.

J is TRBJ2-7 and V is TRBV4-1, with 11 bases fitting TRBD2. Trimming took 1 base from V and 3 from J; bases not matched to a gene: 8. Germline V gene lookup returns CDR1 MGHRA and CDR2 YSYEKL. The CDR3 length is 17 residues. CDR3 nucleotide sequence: TGCGCCAGCAGCCAAGTCTCCTTCGGGACTAGCGGCTACGAGCAGTACTTC. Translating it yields CASSQVSFGTSGYEQYF.

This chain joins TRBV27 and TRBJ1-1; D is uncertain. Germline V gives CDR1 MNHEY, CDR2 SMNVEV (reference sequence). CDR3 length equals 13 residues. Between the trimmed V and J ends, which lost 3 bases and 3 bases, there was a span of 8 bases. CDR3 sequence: CASSFPGDTEAFF. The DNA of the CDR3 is TGTGCCAGCAGTTTTCCCGGTGACACTGAAGCTTTCTTT.

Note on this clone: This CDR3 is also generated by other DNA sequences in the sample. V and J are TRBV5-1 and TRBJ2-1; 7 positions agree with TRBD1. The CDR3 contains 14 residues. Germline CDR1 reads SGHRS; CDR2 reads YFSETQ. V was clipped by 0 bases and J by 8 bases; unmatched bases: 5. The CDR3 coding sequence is TGCGCCAGCAGCTTGGGACAGGGAAGCGATGAGCAGTTCTTC. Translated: CASSLGQGSDEQFF.

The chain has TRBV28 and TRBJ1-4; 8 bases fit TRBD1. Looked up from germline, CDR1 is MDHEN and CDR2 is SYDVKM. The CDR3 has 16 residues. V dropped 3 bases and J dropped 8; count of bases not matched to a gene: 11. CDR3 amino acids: CASSLTGEAAYEKLFF. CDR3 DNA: TGTGCCAGCAGTTTGACAGGGGAGGCTGCTTACGAAAAACTGTTTTTT.

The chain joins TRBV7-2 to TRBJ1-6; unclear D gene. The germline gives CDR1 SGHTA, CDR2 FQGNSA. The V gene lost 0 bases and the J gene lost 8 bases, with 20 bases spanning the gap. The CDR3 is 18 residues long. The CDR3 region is CASSLAGRRGYGDSPLHF. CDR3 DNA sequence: TGTGCCAGCAGCTTAGCAGGACGGAGAGGGTACGGTGATTCACCCCTCCACTTT.

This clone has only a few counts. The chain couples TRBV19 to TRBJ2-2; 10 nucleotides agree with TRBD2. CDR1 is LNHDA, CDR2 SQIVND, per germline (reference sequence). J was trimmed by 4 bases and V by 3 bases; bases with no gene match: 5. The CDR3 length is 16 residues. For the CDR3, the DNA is TGTGCCAGTAGTATTCGACTAGCGGGCATCACCGGGGAGCTGTTTTTT. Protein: CASSIRLAGITGELFF.